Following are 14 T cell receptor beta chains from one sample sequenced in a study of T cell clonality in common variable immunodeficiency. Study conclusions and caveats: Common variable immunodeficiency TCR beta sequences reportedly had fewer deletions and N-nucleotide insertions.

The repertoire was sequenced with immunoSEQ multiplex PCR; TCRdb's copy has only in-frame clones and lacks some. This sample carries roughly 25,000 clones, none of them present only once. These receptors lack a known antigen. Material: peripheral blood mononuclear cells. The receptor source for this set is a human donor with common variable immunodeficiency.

The CDR3 bases that were read are TGTGCCAGCACCATGGCCCTTTTTAATACG. Its protein product is CASTMALFNT. The whole CDR3 reads CASTMALFNTQYF. The gene calls are TRBV11-2 and TRBJ2-3; no definite D call. The missing CDR3 end, 3 residues past where the read stops, is filled in from the germline J gene. With 7 bases removed from V and 7 bases from J, the gap between germline ends came to 15 bases. The CDR3 has 13 amino acids. Germline V gene lookup returns CDR1 SGHAT and CDR2 FQNNGV.

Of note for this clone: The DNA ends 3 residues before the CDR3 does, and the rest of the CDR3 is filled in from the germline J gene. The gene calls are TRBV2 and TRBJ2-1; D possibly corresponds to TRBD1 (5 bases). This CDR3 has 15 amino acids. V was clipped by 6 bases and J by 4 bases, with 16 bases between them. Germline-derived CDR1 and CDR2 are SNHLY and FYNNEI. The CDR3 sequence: CASRPHLGQYNEQFF. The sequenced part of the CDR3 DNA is TGTGCCAGCAGGCCCCATTTGGGGCAATACAATGAG.

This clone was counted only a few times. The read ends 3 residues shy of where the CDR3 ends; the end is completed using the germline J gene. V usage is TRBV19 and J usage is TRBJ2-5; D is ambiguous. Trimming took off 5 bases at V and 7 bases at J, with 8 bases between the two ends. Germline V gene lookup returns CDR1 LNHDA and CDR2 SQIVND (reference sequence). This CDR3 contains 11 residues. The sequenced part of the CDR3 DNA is TGTGCCAGTAGTCTGGCAGGGACC. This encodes CASSLAGT. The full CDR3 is CASSLAGTQYF.

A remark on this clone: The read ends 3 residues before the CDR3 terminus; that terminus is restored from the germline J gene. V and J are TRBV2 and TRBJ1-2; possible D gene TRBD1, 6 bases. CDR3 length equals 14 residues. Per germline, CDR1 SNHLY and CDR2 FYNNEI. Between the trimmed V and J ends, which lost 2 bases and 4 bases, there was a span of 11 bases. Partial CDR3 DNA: TGTGCCAGCAGTGAAAGGGACACCTTCTATGGC. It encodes CASSERDTFYG. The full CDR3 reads CASSERDTFYGYTF.

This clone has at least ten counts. Incomplete CDR3 DNA: TGTGCCAGTAGTATAGAAGGCGGGGTCAACAATGAG. It translates to CASSIEGGVNNE. The full CDR3 protein is CASSIEGGVNNEQFF. The chain uses TRBV19 and TRBJ2-1; maybe TRBD2 (6 bases). The read gets to within 3 residues of the CDR3 end, and the germline J gene fills in the rest. The CDR3 is 15 amino acids. Trimming removed 0 bases from V and 5 bases from J, with 11 bases in between. The germline V gene has CDR1 LNHDA and CDR2 SQIVND (reference sequence).

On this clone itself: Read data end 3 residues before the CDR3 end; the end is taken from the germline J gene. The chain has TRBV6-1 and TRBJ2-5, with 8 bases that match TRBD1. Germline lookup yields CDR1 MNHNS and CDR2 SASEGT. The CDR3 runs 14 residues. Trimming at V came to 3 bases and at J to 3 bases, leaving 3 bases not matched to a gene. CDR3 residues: CASSDTGGKETQYF. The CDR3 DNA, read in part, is TGTGCCAGCAGTGACACAGGGGGTAAAGAGACC.

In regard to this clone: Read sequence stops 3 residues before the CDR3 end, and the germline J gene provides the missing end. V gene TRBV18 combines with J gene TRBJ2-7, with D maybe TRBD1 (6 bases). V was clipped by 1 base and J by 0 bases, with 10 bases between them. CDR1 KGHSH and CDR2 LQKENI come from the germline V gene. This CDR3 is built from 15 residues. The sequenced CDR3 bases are TGTGCCAGCTCACCACAACAGGGCAGCTCCTACGAG. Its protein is CASSPQQGSSYE. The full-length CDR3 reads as CASSPQQGSSYEQYF. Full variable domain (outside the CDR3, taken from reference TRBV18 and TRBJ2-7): NAGVMQNPRHLVRRRGQEARLRCSPMKGHSHVYWYRQLPEEGLKFMVYLQKENIIDESGMPKERFSAEFPKEGPSILRIQQVVRGDSAAYFCASSPQQGSSYEQYFGPGTRLTVT.

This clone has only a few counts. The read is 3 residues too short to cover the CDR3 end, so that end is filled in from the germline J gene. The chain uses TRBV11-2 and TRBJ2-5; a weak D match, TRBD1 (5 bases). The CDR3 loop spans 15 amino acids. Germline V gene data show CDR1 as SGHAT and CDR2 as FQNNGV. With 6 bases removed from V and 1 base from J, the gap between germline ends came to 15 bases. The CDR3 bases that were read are TGTGCCAGCAGTCCTAGGACACCCGGCCAAGAGACC. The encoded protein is CASSPRTPGQET. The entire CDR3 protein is CASSPRTPGQETQYF.

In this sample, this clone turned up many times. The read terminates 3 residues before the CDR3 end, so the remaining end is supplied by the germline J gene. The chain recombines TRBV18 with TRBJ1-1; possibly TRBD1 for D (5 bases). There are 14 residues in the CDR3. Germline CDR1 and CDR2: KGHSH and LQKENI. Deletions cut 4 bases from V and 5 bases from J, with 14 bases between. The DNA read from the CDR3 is TGTGCCAGCTCACGACTCGGGGGGGAAACTGAA. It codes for CASSRLGGETE. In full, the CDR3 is CASSRLGGETEAFF.

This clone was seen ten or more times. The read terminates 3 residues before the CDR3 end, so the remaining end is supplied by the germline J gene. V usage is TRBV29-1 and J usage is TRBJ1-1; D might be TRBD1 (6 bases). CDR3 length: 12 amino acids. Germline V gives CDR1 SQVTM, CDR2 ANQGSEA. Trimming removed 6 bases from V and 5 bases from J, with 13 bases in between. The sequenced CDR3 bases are TGCAGCGTCCCTACAGGGAGAACTGAA. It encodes CSVPTGRTE. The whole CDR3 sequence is CSVPTGRTEAFF.

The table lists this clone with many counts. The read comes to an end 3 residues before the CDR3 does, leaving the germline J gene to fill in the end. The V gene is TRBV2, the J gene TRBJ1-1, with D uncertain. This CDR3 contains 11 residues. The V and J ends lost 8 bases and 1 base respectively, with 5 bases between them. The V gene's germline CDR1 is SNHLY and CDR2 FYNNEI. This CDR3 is CASQRNTEAFF. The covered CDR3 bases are TGTGCCAGCCAGAGGAACACTGAA.

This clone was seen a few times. CDR3 loop: CASTEGGQRTDTQYF. CDR3 bases read: TGTGCCAGCACCGAGGGGGGGCAAAGGACAGATACG. V is TRBV2 and J is TRBJ2-3, with D possibly TRBD2 on 7 matching bases. Read sequence stops 3 residues before the CDR3 end, and the germline J gene provides the missing end. Germline loops: CDR1 SNHLY, CDR2 FYNNEI. Trimming took 7 bases from V and 3 from J, leaving 17 bases between them. This CDR3 is 15 amino acids long.

This CDR3 is CAFDRGFGTEAFF. CDR3 DNA, as far as it was read: TGTGCCTTCGACAGGGGGTTCGGGACTGAA. The V gene is TRBV30, the J gene TRBJ1-1; TRBD1 matches 9 bases. The CDR3 end is not reached by the read, which stops 3 residues before it; the germline J gene fills it in. The CDR3 contains 13 residues. CDR1 and CDR2 from the germline V gene are GTSNPN and SVGIG (reference sequence). The V and J ends lost 7 bases and 5 bases, in that order; junction bases with no gene match: 8.

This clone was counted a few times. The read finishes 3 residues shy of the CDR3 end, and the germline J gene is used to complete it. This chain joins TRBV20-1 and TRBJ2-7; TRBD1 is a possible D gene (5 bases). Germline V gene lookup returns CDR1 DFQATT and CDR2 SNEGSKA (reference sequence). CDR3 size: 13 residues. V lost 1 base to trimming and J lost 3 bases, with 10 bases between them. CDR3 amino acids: CSARGGPGYEQYF. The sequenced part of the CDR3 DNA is TGCAGTGCTAGAGGGGGCCCCGGCTACGAG.